The 23 T cell receptor beta chains in this list originate from one sample, sequenced in a study of T cell repertoires in cytomegalovirus infection. TCRdb reanalysed the reads using MiXCR and keeps one entry per CDR3 protein. The data show almost 550,000 distinct CDR3 sequences, 15% to 20% seen once. Sequenced sample: CD8+ T cells from PBMCs. The receptors come from a human donor in good health (CMV status not recorded). Some clones in this sample may be carry-over from other donors' samples.

The genes are TRBV9 and TRBJ1-5; a possible D gene is TRBD1 (6 bases). V was cut by 0 bases and J by 9 bases, with 10 bases left in between. The CDR3 totals 13 residues. CDR1 is SGDLS and CDR2 is YYNGEE in the germline V gene. The CDR3 DNA reads as TGTGCCAGCAGCGTAGGAGGGGGTTGGCCCCAGCATTTT. This codes for CASSVGGGWPQHF.

This clonotype has more than one count but fewer than ten. CDR3 bases: TGTGCCAGCACCCCCCCGGGCAGCAATGCCCAGCATTTT. As protein: CASTPPGSNAQHF. The chain couples TRBV2 to TRBJ1-5, with unresolved D. Germline V CDR1 and CDR2: SNHLY, FYNNEI. The CDR3 is made up of 13 amino acids. Deletions cut 7 bases from V and 11 bases from J, with 18 bases between.

The table lists this clonotype with many counts. This sequence joins TRBV7-2 and TRBJ1-2, with TRBD1 matching 7 bases. Trimming cost V 5 bases and J 8 bases; bases outside gene matches: 8. The CDR3 length is 13 residues. Per germline, CDR1 SGHTA and CDR2 FQGNSA. CDR3 sequence: CASSLRQGRGYTF. The CDR3 DNA reads as TGTGCCAGCAGCCTAAGACAGGGCCGGGGCTACACCTTC.

This clonotype was detected many times. This chain joins TRBV28 and TRBJ2-1; 7 bases align to TRBD2. The CDR3 length is 17 residues. Germline V gene data show CDR1 as MDHEN and CDR2 as SYDVKM. J gave up 2 bases and V 6 bases, and 13 bases lay outside the gene matches. The CDR3 sequence: CASSLSGGGPPYNEQFF. The CDR3 region has the DNA TGTGCCAGCAGCCTTTCCGGGGGAGGGCCCCCCTACAATGAGCAGTTCTTC. Based on the CDR3 plus reference TRBV28 and TRBJ2-1, the full variable domain is DVKVTQSSRYLVKRTGEKVFLECVQDMDHENMFWYRQDPGLGLRLIYFSYDVKMKEKGDIPEGYSVSREKKERFSLILESASTNQTSMYLCASSLSGGGPPYNEQFFGPGTRLTVL.

The chain links TRBV27 to TRBJ1-1, with a weak D call TRBD1 (5 bases). CDR1 and CDR2 (germline): MNHEY, SMNVEV (reference sequence). The V end was cut by 6 bases, the J end by 3 bases, with 20 bases between. This CDR3 is 16 amino acids long. CDR3 DNA: TGTGCCAGCAGATTTGGTGAATACGGAGGGGACACTGAAGCTTTCTTT. It yields the protein CASRFGEYGGDTEAFF.

The J gene is TRBJ2-7, the V gene TRBV13; TRBD1 or TRBD2 may be the D gene (5 bases each). Deletions cut 2 bases from V and 8 bases from J, with 13 bases between. CDR1 and CDR2 from the germline V gene are PRHDT and FYEKMQ (reference sequence). The CDR3 has 13 amino acids. CDR3 coding DNA: TGTGCCAGCAGCTTACCCACCTCGGGACAGCAGTACTTC. Translated: CASSLPTSGQQYF.

This clonotype was counted only a few times. The V and J genes are TRBV20-1 and TRBJ2-3; perhaps TRBD2 as D (5 bases). Germline V gene sequence: CDR1 DFQATT, CDR2 SNEGSKA (reference sequence). The CDR3 runs 15 residues. The V end was cut by 0 bases, the J end by 0 bases, with 10 bases between. CDR3 in DNA: TGCAGTGCTAGAGATTTTACGGGAAGCACAGATACGCAGTATTTT. Protein: CSARDFTGSTDTQYF.

This clonotype has only a few counts. This chain joins TRBV28 and TRBJ2-7; weak D call: TRBD1 (5 bases). This CDR3 contains 19 residues. Germline V gene sequence: CDR1 MDHEN, CDR2 SYDVKM. V lost 2 bases and J 0 bases, leaving 23 bases between the germline ends. The CDR3 protein is CASSLRGTSGRFSSYEQYF. In DNA form, the CDR3 reads TGTGCCAGCAGTTTAAGGGGCACATCCGGGCGGTTCAGCTCCTACGAGCAGTACTTC.

The genes are TRBV15 and TRBJ1-5; D call uncertain. V was cut by 1 base and J by 9 bases, with 10 bases left in between. This CDR3 has 13 amino acids. Per the germline V gene, CDR1 is LNHNV and CDR2 is YYDKDF (reference sequence). DNA for the CDR3: TGTGCCACCAGCAGAGGAGGCCAACGGCCCCAGCATTTT. Residues: CATSRGGQRPQHF.

The V gene is TRBV28, the J gene TRBJ2-7; 7 nucleotides line up with TRBD2. The CDR3 sequence is 16 residues long. V shed 6 bases and J 5 bases; nucleotides not matched to a gene: 16. Germline lookup yields CDR1 MDHEN and CDR2 SYDVKM. The CDR3 spells CASSLPSGRAVDEQYF. The DNA for the CDR3 is TGTGCCAGCAGCCTCCCGAGTGGGAGGGCCGTGGACGAGCAGTACTTC.

V gene TRBV9 combines with J gene TRBJ2-3, with no clear D. The germline V gene has CDR1 SGDLS and CDR2 YYNGEE. CDR3 length: 16 residues. Trimming took off 3 bases at V and 0 bases at J, with 14 bases between the two ends. Here the CDR3 DNA reads TGTGCCAGCAGCGACAGTTTGGGGTCTAGCACAGATACGCAGTATTTT. Amino acids: CASSDSLGSSTDTQYF.

A few counts support this clonotype. This chain links TRBV4-2 with TRBJ1-2; 9 bases agree with TRBD1. This CDR3 spans 17 amino acids. CDR1 and CDR2 (germline): LGHNA, YNFKEQ. The junction had 12 bases not matched to a gene; V was cut back by 2 bases and J by 5 bases. The DNA of the CDR3 is TGTGCCAGCAGCCAAACGGGACAGGGCGGGATGTTGTATGGCTACACCTTC. Protein product: CASSQTGQGGMLYGYTF.

CDR3 sequence (DNA): TGTGCCAGCAGCCGCCCGGGACAGGGAGCAGAGACCCAGTACTTC. Amino acids: CASSRPGQGAETQYF. The V and J genes are TRBV3-1 and TRBJ2-5; 9 nucleotides line up with TRBD1. This CDR3 has 15 amino acids. Germline CDR1 reads LGHDT; CDR2 reads YNNKEL (reference sequence). V lost 4 bases to trimming and J lost 4 bases; unmatched junction nucleotides: 7.

This clonotype has only a few counts. The CDR3 nucleotides read TGTGCCAGCAGTAATAGGTGGGACAGGGGGCAATATGGCTACACCTTC. It translates to CASSNRWDRGQYGYTF. The chain employs TRBV27 and TRBJ1-2, with 12 bases that match TRBD1. The CDR3 is 16 residues long. Germline CDR1 is MNHEY and CDR2 is SMNVEV (reference sequence). The junction had 9 bases not matched to a gene; V was cut back by 5 bases and J by 5 bases.

The table lists this clonotype with a few counts. The CDR3: CASSSRTDNQPQHF. The CDR3 DNA reads TGTGCCAGCAGCTCTCGGACAGATAATCAGCCCCAGCATTTT. The chain carries TRBV27 and TRBJ1-5; D is possibly TRBD1 (6 bases). Between the trimmed V and J ends, which lost 6 bases and 4 bases, there was a span of 13 bases. The CDR3 covers 14 residues. From germline, CDR1 is MNHEY and CDR2 SMNVEV (reference sequence).

V gene TRBV7-9 combines with J gene TRBJ1-3; D ambiguous. CDR3 length: 18 residues. Germline V gives CDR1 SEHNR, CDR2 FQNEAQ (reference sequence). The V gene lost 1 base and the J gene lost 0 bases, with 16 bases spanning the gap. Written as DNA, the CDR3 is TGTGCCAGCAGCTTAGAGCCAGGTCTTTTACCCTCTGGAAACACCATATATTTT. It translates to CASSLEPGLLPSGNTIYF.

This clonotype has a count of ten or more. The rearrangement uses TRBV7-9 and TRBJ2-5; D is ambiguous. With 2 bases removed from V and 5 bases from J, the gap between germline ends came to 15 bases. This CDR3 has 15 amino acids. Germline V gene data show CDR1 as SEHNR and CDR2 as FQNEAQ (reference sequence). The CDR3 nucleotides are TGTGCCAGCAGCTTATTCTTGGATCTTAGGGAGACCCAGTACTTC. Protein product: CASSLFLDLRETQYF.

In its sample, this clonotype was seen a few times. The chain links TRBV12-3 or TRBV12-4 to TRBJ2-5; 8 bases match TRBD1. V was clipped by 5 bases and J by 4 bases; unmatched bases: 6. This CDR3 has 14 residues. The chain's CDR3 is CASSAGQAIETQYF. CDR3 nucleotide sequence: TGTGCCAGCAGTGCGGGACAGGCTATAGAGACCCAGTACTTC.

This clonotype was counted many times. The rearrangement joins TRBV7-9 to TRBJ2-7; TRBD2 is a possible D gene (6 bases). From germline, CDR1 is SEHNR and CDR2 FQNEAQ (reference sequence). The CDR3 consists of 15 residues. V shed 5 bases and J shed 2 bases, with 16 bases lying between them. CDR3 DNA: TGTGCCAGCAGCCCCCCGGTAGCGGACCCCTACGAGCAGTACTTC. Translation gives CASSPPVADPYEQYF.

V gene TRBV5-1 combines with J gene TRBJ2-5; perhaps TRBD2 as D (7 bases). The germline CDR1 and CDR2 sequences are SGHRS and YFSETQ. Trimming cost V 6 bases and J 3 bases, with 15 bases left between them. This CDR3 has 14 amino acids. The CDR3 loop reads CASKGGAGEETQYF. CDR3 bases: TGCGCCAGCAAGGGGGGGGCAGGCGAAGAGACCCAGTACTTC.

J is TRBJ1-4 and V is TRBV6-8; perhaps TRBD1 as D (5 bases). CDR3 length: 17 residues. CDR1 is MNHGY and CDR2 is SAAAGT in the germline V gene. Trimming cost V 0 bases and J 8 bases, with 19 bases left between them. The CDR3 region has the DNA TGTGCCAGCAGTTACTCGTGGACACCCCGGGGTGGGGAAAAACTGTTTTTT. This sequence encodes CASSYSWTPRGGEKLFF.

This clonotype was seen at least ten times. The chain has TRBV27 and TRBJ1-1; D is undetermined. CDR3 length: 14 residues. Germline-derived CDR1 and CDR2 are MNHEY and SMNVEV (reference sequence). With 2 bases removed from V and 0 bases from J, the gap between germline ends came to 7 bases. The CDR3 spells CASSLLGLNTEAFF. The CDR3 coding sequence is TGTGCCAGCAGTTTACTAGGGCTGAACACTGAAGCTTTCTTT.

This clonotype occurred many times. This chain links TRBV9 with TRBJ1-2; D is unclear. Trimming pared 4 bases from V and 8 bases from J, leaving 12 bases between. CDR1 and CDR2 (germline): SGDLS, YYNGEE. The CDR3 has 12 amino acids. Written as DNA, the CDR3 is TGTGCCAGCAGCCCGCCCGGATACGGCTACACCTTC. It encodes CASSPPGYGYTF.